Each of the 3 T cell receptor beta chains below was sequenced from the same sample in a study of blood T cell repertoires in COVID-19. The repertoire was sequenced with immunoSEQ multiplex PCR; TCRdb's copy has only in-frame clones and lacks some. Among 70,000 to 95,000 clones listed, 75% to 85% were seen once. Sequencing used peripheral blood. The receptors come from a woman between 50 and 59 years old with acute or convalescent COVID-19.

This clone was observed a handful of times. The V gene is TRBV24-1, the J gene TRBJ1-1; perhaps TRBD1 as D (6 bases). V shed 5 bases and J shed 2 bases, with 23 bases lying between them. This CDR3 is built from 18 residues. CDR1 and CDR2 (germline): KGHDR, SFDVKD. The DNA of the CDR3 is TGTGCCACCAGTGCTGCTTCCGGGAAGGGACACGCTAACACTGAAGCTTTCTTT. Encoded protein: CATSAASGKGHANTEAFF.

The rearrangement uses TRBV2 and TRBJ2-2, with 10 bases aligning to TRBD2. The CDR3 length is 17 residues. Trimming cost V 6 bases and J 4 bases; bases outside gene matches: 11. The germline V gene has CDR1 SNHLY and CDR2 FYNNEI. In DNA, the CDR3 is TGTGCCAGCAGGTATTTGGTGTCTAGCGGGAGCACCGGGGAGCTGTTTTTT. It specifies CASRYLVSSGSTGELFF.

The chain uses TRBV5-4 and TRBJ2-2; 11 bases are shared with TRBD2. The J segment lost 6 bases and the V segment lost 3 bases, leaving 7 bases of the junction unmatched. CDR1 SGHNT and CDR2 YYREEE come from the germline V gene (reference sequence). This CDR3 region has 16 residues. The DNA of the CDR3 is TGTGCCAGCAGCTCGGGGGAACTAGCGGGAGCCGGGGAGCTGTTTTTT. Translating it yields CASSSGELAGAGELFF.